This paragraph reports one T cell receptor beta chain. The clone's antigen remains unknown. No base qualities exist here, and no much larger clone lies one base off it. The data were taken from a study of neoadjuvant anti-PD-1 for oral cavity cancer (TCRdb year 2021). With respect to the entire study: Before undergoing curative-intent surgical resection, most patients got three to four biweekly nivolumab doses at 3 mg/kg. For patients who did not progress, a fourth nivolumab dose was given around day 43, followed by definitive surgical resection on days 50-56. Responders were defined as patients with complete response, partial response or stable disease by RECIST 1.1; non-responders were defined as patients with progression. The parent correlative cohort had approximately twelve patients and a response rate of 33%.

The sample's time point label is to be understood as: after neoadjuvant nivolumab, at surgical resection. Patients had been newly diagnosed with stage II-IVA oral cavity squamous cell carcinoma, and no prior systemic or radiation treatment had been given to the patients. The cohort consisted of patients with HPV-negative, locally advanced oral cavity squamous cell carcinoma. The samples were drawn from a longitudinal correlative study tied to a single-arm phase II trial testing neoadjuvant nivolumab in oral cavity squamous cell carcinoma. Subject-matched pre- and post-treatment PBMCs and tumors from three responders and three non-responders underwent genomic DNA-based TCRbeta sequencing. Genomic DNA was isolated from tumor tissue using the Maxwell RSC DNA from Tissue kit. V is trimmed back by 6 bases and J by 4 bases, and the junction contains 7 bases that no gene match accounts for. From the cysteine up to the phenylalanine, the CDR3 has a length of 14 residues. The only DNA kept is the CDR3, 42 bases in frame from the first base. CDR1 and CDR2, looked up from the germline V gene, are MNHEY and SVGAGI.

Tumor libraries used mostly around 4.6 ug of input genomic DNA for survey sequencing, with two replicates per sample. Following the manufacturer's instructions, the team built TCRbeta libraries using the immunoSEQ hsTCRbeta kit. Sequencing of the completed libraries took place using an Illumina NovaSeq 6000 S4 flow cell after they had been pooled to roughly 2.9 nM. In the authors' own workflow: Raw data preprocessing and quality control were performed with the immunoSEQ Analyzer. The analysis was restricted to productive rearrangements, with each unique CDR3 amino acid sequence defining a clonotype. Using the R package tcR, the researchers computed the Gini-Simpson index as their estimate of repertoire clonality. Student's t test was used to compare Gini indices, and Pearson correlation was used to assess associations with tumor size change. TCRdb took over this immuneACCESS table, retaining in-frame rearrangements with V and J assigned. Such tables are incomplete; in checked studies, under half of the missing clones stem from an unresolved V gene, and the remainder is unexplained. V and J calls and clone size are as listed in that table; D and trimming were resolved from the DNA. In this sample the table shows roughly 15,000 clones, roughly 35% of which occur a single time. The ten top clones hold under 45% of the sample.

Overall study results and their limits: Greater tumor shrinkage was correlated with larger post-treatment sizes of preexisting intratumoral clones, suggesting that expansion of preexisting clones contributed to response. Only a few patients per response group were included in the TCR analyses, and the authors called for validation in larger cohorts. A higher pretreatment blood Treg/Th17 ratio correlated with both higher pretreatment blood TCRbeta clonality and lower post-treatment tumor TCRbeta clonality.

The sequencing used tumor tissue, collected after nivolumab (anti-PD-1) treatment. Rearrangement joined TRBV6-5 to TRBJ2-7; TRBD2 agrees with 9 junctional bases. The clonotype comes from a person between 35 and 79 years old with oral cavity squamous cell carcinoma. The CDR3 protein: CASRAGGGWYEQYF. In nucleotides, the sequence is TGTGCCAGCAGGGCGGGGGGGGGTTGGTACGAGCAGTACTTC.